The 11 T cell receptor beta chains reported below all come from one sample, sequenced in a study of shared clonotypes between healthy human individuals. The data were produced by immunoSEQ multiplex PCR, yet TCRdb's version contains in-frame clones alone and is incomplete. The sample lists roughly 2.1 million clones; about 92% were seen once. CD45RO-negative cells were positively selected for CCR7, leaving out terminally differentiated effector memory CD45RA+ cells. Sequencing was carried out using naive CD8+ T cells from PBMCs. All receptors derive from a man younger than 35 in good health. Some clones in this sample may be carry-over from other donors' samples.

This clone was seen only once. The CDR3 region has the DNA TGTGCCAGCAGTTTAAGTTCGGGAGGGCCGAGTTATTTAGGGTTCTTC. Encoded protein: CASSLSSGGPSYLGFF. The chain uses TRBV28 and TRBJ2-1; TRBD2 matches at 8 bases. The V gene end was trimmed by 2 bases and the J gene end by 15 bases; junction bases not matched to a gene: 18. Germline CDR1 MDHEN, CDR2 SYDVKM. The CDR3 has 16 residues.

The gene calls are TRBV7-6 and TRBJ2-1; TRBD2 might be the D (5 bases). V was clipped by 5 bases and J by 7 bases, with 15 bases between them. The CDR3 spans 14 residues. The germline gives CDR1 SGHVS, CDR2 FNYEAQ. The CDR3 DNA reads as TGTGCCAGCAGCCCCCGAACTAGTTTTAATGAGCAGTTCTTC. As protein: CASSPRTSFNEQFF.

This chain connects TRBV4-1 to TRBJ2-7, with 9 bases fitting TRBD2. The CDR3 length is 16 residues. Germline V gene data show CDR1 as MGHRA and CDR2 as YSYEKL. Trimming took 0 bases from V and 3 from J; bases not matched to a gene: 6. CDR3 in amino acids: CASSQDPAGGYYEQYF. For the CDR3, the DNA is TGCGCCAGCAGCCAAGATCCAGCGGGAGGCTACTACGAGCAGTACTTC.

The CDR3, as DNA: TGTGCCAGCAGTCCTTGGGACAGGGGGAATAATAACTATGGCTACACCTTC. It is translated as CASSPWDRGNNNYGYTF. The chain carries TRBV27 and TRBJ1-2; TRBD1 agrees at 11 bases. The germline V gene has CDR1 MNHEY and CDR2 SMNVEV (reference sequence). The J segment lost 1 base and the V segment lost 5 bases, leaving 9 bases of the junction unmatched. The CDR3 length is 17 residues.

V and J are TRBV29-1 and TRBJ2-2; a possible D gene is TRBD1 (6 bases). Trimming stripped 3 bases from V and 4 bases from J, with 15 bases between. This CDR3 has 15 amino acids. Germline V CDR1 and CDR2: SQVTM, ANQGSEA. In DNA form, the CDR3 reads TGCAGCGTTGAGAAGACAGGCGACTTCACCGGGGAGCTGTTTTTT. Its translation is CSVEKTGDFTGELFF.

This rearrangement joins TRBV2 to TRBJ1-4; D is uncertain. CDR3 length equals 18 residues. V lost 7 bases and J lost 0, with 21 bases in between. The germline V gene encodes CDR1 SNHLY and CDR2 FYNNEI. In nucleotides, the CDR3 is TGTGCCAGCACAACCGGGCCGCGACCCAGTGCAACTAATGAAAAACTGTTTTTT. It translates to CASTTGPRPSATNEKLFF.

The CDR3 protein is CASSDKREYDEQFF. The CDR3 DNA is TGTGCCAGCAGTGATAAGCGGGAGTACGATGAGCAGTTCTTC. The genes are TRBV2 and TRBJ2-1; 8 bases match TRBD2. Germline-derived CDR1 and CDR2 are SNHLY and FYNNEI. Trimming removed 3 bases from V and 8 bases from J; junction bases left unmatched: 6. The CDR3 is 14 amino acids.

The chain links TRBV14 to TRBJ2-2; 7 positions agree with TRBD1. The germline CDR1 and CDR2 sequences are SGHDN and FVKESK. The CDR3 is 18 amino acids. V shed 0 bases, J shed 4 bases, and the junction held 11 bases outside the gene matches. In DNA form, the CDR3 reads TGTGCCAGCAGCCAAGACTTCCTACAGGGGATGGGCACCGGGGAGCTGTTTTTT. Its protein is CASSQDFLQGMGTGELFF.

This clone has only one observation. The chain joins TRBV5-1 to TRBJ2-7; D might be TRBD1 (5 bases). The germline V gene has CDR1 SGHRS and CDR2 YFSETQ. The CDR3 is made up of 13 amino acids. V lost 4 bases and J 0 bases, leaving 8 bases between the germline ends. The CDR3 spells CASSADSSYEQYF. In DNA, the CDR3 is TGCGCCAGCAGCGCCGACAGCTCCTACGAGCAGTACTTC.

Worth noting for this clone: Other nucleotide sequences from this sample produce the same CDR3. The rearrangement joins TRBV5-6 to TRBJ2-7, with 9 bases fitting TRBD1. Looked up from germline, CDR1 is SGHDT and CDR2 is YYEEEE. The J segment lost 2 bases and the V segment lost 6 bases, leaving 3 bases of the junction unmatched. The CDR3 sequence is 13 residues long. In DNA, the CDR3 is TGTGCCAGCACGGGACAGGGTGCCTACGAGCAGTACTTC. It specifies CASTGQGAYEQYF.

The chain combines TRBV5-6 with TRBJ1-1, with 8 bases aligning to TRBD1. CDR3 length: 15 amino acids. With 0 bases clipped from V and 1 base from J, the junction kept 2 bases outside the gene matches. Germline-derived CDR1 and CDR2 are SGHDT and YYEEEE. CDR3 in amino acids: CASSLDQGANTEAFF. The CDR3 coding sequence is TGTGCCAGCAGCTTGGACCAGGGGGCGAACACTGAAGCTTTCTTT.